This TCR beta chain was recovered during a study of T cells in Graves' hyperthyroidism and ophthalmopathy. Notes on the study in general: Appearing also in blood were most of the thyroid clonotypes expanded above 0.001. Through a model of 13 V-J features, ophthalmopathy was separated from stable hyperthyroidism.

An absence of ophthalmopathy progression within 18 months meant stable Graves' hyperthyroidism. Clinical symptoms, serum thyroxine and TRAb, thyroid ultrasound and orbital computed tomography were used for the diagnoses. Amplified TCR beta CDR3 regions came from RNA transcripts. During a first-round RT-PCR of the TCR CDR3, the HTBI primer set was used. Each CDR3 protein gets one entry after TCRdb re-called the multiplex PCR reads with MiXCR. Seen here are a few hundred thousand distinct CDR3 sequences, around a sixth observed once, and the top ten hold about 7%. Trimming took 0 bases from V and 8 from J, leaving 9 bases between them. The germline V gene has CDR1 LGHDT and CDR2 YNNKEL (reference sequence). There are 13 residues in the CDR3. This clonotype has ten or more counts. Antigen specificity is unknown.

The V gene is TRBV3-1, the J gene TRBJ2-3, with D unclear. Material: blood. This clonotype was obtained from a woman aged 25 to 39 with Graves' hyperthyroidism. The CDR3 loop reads CASSQDTLGTQYF. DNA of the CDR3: TGTGCCAGCAGCCAAGATACCTTAGGTACGCAGTATTTT.